These 11 T cell receptor beta chains were all obtained from the same sample, sequenced in a study of beta chain features in type 1 diabetes (dated by TCRdb to 2016 to 2019). The library was prepared using the immunoSEQ multiplex PCR assay. The entire amount of isolated RNA was reverse transcribed using the High Capacity cDNA Reverse Transcription Kit, so the sequenced TCRB transcripts were expressed ones. TCRdb holds this immuneACCESS table with in-frame rearrangements only. Some clones are missing; in checked studies, unresolved V genes explain under half, and the rest has no known cause. This sample lists 200,000 to 250,000 clones; roughly 11% were detected once. The ten largest account for 1% to 1.5% of the sample. The sequenced sample was central memory CD4+ T cells from blood. All receptors derive from a man aged 18 to 30 in good health.

The J gene is TRBJ2-7, the V gene TRBV13; 13 positions agree with TRBD2. The ends lost 0 bases at V and 4 bases at J; junction bases unmatched: 6. This CDR3 spans 17 amino acids. Per germline, CDR1 PRHDT and CDR2 FYEKMQ (reference sequence). As DNA, the CDR3 is TGTGCCAGCAGCTTAGGCTCACCGGGACTAGCGGGGTACGAGCAGTACTTC. Protein: CASSLGSPGLAGYEQYF.

The V and J genes are TRBV28 and TRBJ2-1; TRBD2 agrees at 10 bases. The CDR3 has 15 residues. Germline lookup yields CDR1 MDHEN and CDR2 SYDVKM. V dropped 5 bases and J dropped 8; count of bases not matched to a gene: 9. The CDR3, as DNA: TGTGCCAGCAGTCCCCATACTAGCGGGAAGGATGAGCAGTTCTTC. Protein: CASSPHTSGKDEQFF. Full variable domain (missing parts from reference TRBV28 and TRBJ2-1): DVKVTQSSRYLVKRTGEKVFLECVQDMDHENMFWYRQDPGLGLRLIYFSYDVKMKEKGDIPEGYSVSREKKERFSLILESASTNQTSMYLCASSPHTSGKDEQFFGPGTRLTVL.

The chain is built from TRBV10-3 and TRBJ2-3, with 12 bases lining up with TRBD2. J gave up 11 bases and V 3 bases, and 9 bases lay outside the gene matches. The CDR3 consists of 15 residues. Germline V gene data show CDR1 as ENHRY and CDR2 as SYGVKD. CDR3 in amino acids: CAISDTTSGSTRQYF. The CDR3, as DNA: TGTGCCATCAGTGATACGACTAGCGGGAGTACGAGGCAGTATTTT.

CDR3 protein: CASRPRDRKQETQYF. CDR3 nucleotide sequence: TGTGCCAGCAGGCCCCGCGACAGGAAACAAGAGACCCAGTACTTC. The rearrangement uses TRBV28 and TRBJ2-5, with a possible D match to TRBD1 (6 bases). Germline-derived CDR1 and CDR2 are MDHEN and SYDVKM. The CDR3 sequence is 15 residues long. Trimming took 6 bases from V and 2 from J, leaving 16 bases between them. The whole variable domain, filled in from reference TRBV28 and TRBJ2-5, reads DVKVTQSSRYLVKRTGEKVFLECVQDMDHENMFWYRQDPGLGLRLIYFSYDVKMKEKGDIPEGYSVSREKKERFSLILESASTNQTSMYLCASRPRDRKQETQYFGPGTRLLVL.

In its sample, this clone was seen a few times. J is TRBJ1-5 and V is TRBV28, with a weak D call TRBD1 (6 bases). CDR3 length: 14 residues. Trimming cost V 6 bases and J 3 bases, with 12 bases left between them. Per germline, CDR1 MDHEN and CDR2 SYDVKM. The CDR3 sequence is CASSVTGHNQPQHF. The CDR3 nucleotides read TGTGCCAGCAGCGTTACAGGGCACAATCAGCCCCAGCATTTT.

This clone was counted ten times or more. This sequence joins TRBV15 and TRBJ2-7; 7 nucleotides line up with TRBD2. Germline V lookup: CDR1 LNHNV, CDR2 YYDKDF (reference sequence). V shed 1 base and J 2 bases; nucleotides not matched to a gene: 5. The CDR3 loop spans 15 amino acids. The CDR3 loop is CATSRASGGPYEQYF. The DNA for the CDR3 is TGTGCCACCAGCAGAGCTAGCGGAGGACCCTACGAGCAGTACTTC. The full variable domain, its missing parts supplied by reference TRBV15 and TRBJ2-7, is DAMVIQNPRYQVTQFGKPVTLSCSQTLNHNVMYWYQQKSSQAPKLLFHYYDKDFNNEADTPDNFQSRRPNTSFCFLDIRSPGLGDTAMYLCATSRASGGPYEQYFGPGTRLTVT.

This clone was counted between two and nine times. The chain links TRBV14 to TRBJ2-2; the D gene is possibly TRBD1 (5 bases). V lost 4 bases and J 6 bases, leaving 18 bases between the germline ends. The CDR3 length is 16 residues. The germline gives CDR1 SGHDN, CDR2 FVKESK. CDR3 loop: CASSLRSRVSSGELFF. DNA for the CDR3: TGTGCCAGCAGCCTGCGCTCCAGGGTTTCGTCCGGGGAGCTGTTTTTT.

This clone has only a few counts. The chain joins TRBV7-2 to TRBJ1-2; no firm D call. CDR3 length equals 14 residues. Per the germline V gene, CDR1 is SGHTA and CDR2 is FQGNSA. Trimming pared 2 bases from V and 5 bases from J, leaving 12 bases between. The CDR3 is CASSLTGSAYGYTF. DNA for the CDR3: TGTGCCAGCAGCTTAACGGGGAGTGCGTATGGCTACACCTTC. Full variable domain (missing parts from reference TRBV7-2 and TRBJ1-2): GAGVSQSPSNKVTEKGKDVELRCDPISGHTALYWYRQSLGQGLEFLIYFQGNSAPDKSGLPSDRFSAERTGGSVSTLTIQRTQQEDSAVYLCASSLTGSAYGYTFGSGTRLTVV.

The V gene is TRBV9, the J gene TRBJ2-1; D possibly corresponds to TRBD2 (6 bases). The CDR3 runs 13 residues. V lost 1 base, J lost 7 bases, and 9 bases lay in between. Germline V gives CDR1 SGDLS, CDR2 YYNGEE. This CDR3 is CASSVSEGNEQFF. The CDR3, as DNA: TGTGCCAGCAGCGTATCGGAGGGGAATGAGCAGTTCTTC.

The table lists this clone with a few counts. The rearrangement links TRBV28 to TRBJ2-5; 8 bases align to TRBD1. CDR1 MDHEN and CDR2 SYDVKM come from the germline V gene. V lost 7 bases and J lost 3; bases outside the gene matches: 7. This CDR3 has 14 residues. The CDR3 here is CASTLRGLEETQYF. Written as DNA, the CDR3 is TGTGCCAGCACCCTCAGGGGGCTTGAAGAGACCCAGTACTTC.

A few counts support this clone. This sequence joins TRBV28 and TRBJ2-6; D is unresolved. The germline V and J ends were trimmed by 6 bases and 0 bases, with 9 bases remaining between them. CDR1 and CDR2 (germline): MDHEN, SYDVKM. The CDR3 has 15 residues. CDR3 amino acids: CASRPPSSGANVLTF. CDR3 in DNA: TGTGCCAGCAGGCCGCCTTCCTCTGGGGCCAACGTCCTGACTTTC.